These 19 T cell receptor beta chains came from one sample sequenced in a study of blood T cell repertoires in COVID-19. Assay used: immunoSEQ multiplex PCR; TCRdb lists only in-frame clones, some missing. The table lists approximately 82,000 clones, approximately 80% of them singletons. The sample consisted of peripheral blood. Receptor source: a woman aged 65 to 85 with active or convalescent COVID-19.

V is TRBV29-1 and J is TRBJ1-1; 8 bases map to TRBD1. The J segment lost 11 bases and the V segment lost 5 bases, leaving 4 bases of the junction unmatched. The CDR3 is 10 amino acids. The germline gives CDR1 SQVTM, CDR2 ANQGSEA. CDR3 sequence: CSVRTGKAFF. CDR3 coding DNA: TGCAGCGTTAGGACAGGGAAGGCTTTCTTT.

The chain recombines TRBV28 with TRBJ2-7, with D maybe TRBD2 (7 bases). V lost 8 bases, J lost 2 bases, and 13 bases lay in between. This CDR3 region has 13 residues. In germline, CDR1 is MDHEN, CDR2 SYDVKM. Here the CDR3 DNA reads TGTGCCAGCTTAGGGGGGGGCCCCTACGAGCAGTACTTC. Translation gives CASLGGGPYEQYF. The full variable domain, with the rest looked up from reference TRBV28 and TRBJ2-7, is DVKVTQSSRYLVKRTGEKVFLECVQDMDHENMFWYRQDPGLGLRLIYFSYDVKMKEKGDIPEGYSVSREKKERFSLILESASTNQTSMYLCASLGGGPYEQYFGPGTRLTVT.

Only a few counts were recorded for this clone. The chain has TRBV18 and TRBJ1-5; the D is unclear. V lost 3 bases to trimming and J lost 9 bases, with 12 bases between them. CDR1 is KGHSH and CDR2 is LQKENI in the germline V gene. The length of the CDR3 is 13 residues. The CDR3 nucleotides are TGTGCCAGCTCACCGTGGGAGAGAGGGCCCCAGCATTTT. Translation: CASSPWERGPQHF.

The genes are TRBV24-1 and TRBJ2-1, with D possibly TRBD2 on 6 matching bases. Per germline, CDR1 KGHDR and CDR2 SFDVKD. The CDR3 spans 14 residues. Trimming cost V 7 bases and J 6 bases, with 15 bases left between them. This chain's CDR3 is CATSTAGSLNEQFF. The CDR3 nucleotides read TGTGCCACCAGCACAGCCGGGAGCCTCAATGAGCAGTTCTTC.

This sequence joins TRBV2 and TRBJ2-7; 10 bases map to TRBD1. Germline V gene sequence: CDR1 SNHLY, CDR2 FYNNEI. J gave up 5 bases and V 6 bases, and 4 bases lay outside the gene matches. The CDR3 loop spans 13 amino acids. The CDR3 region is CASRGQGLDEQYF. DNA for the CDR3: TGTGCCAGCAGGGGACAGGGGCTCGACGAGCAGTACTTC.

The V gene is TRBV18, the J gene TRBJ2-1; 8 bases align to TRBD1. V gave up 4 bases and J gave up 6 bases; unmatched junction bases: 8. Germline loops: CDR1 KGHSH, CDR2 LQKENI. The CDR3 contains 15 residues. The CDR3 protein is CASSQSQGALNEQFF. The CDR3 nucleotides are TGTGCCAGCTCACAAAGCCAGGGGGCCCTCAATGAGCAGTTCTTC.

This chain's CDR3 is CASSQEGLAGGWRTDTQYF. The CDR3 region has the DNA TGTGCCAGCAGCCAAGAGGGTTTAGCGGGGGGATGGCGCACAGATACGCAGTATTTT. The chain combines TRBV4-2 with TRBJ2-3, with 10 bases identical to TRBD2. The CDR3 spans 19 residues. Germline-derived CDR1 and CDR2 are LGHNA and YNFKEQ. Trimming removed 0 bases from V and 1 base from J; junction bases left unmatched: 10.

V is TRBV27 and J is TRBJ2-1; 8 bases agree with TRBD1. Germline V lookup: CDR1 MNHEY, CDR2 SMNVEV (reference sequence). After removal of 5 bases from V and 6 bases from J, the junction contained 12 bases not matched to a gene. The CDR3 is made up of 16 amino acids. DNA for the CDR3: TGTGCCAGCAGTACCAGAACAGGGGGTGCGGGCAATGAGCAGTTCTTC. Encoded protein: CASSTRTGGAGNEQFF.

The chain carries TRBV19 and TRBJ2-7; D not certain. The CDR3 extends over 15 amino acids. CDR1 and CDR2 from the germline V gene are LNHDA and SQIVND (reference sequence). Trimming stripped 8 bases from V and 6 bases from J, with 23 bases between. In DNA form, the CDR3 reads TGTGCCAGTTTTTCCCCCCCACAGTGTCTCGGCGAGCAGTACTTC. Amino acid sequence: CASFSPPQCLGEQYF.

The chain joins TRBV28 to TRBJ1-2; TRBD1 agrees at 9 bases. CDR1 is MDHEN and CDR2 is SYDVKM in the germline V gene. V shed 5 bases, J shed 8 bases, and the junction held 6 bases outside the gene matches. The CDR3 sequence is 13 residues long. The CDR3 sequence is CASSLRTGVGYTF. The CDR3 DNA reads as TGTGCCAGCAGTCTACGGACAGGGGTAGGCTACACCTTC.

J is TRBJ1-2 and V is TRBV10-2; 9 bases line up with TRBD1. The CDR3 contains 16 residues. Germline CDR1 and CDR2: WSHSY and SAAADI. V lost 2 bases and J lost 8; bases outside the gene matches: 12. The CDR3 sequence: CASSEVATGGVEGYTF. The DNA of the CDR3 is TGCGCCAGCAGTGAGGTGGCGACAGGGGGGGTTGAAGGCTACACCTTC.

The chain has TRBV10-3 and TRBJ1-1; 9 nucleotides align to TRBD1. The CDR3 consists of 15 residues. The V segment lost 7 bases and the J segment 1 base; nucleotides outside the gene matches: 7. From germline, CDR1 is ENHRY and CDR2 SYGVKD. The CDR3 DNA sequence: TGTGCCATCAACCCGGGACAGGGACCGAACACTGAAGCTTTCTTT. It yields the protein CAINPGQGPNTEAFF.

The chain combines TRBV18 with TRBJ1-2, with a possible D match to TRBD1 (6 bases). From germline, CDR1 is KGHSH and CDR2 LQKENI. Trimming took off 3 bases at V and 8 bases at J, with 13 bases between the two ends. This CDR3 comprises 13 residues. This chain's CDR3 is CASSPKDSQGYTF. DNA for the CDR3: TGTGCCAGCTCACCCAAGGACAGTCAGGGCTACACCTTC.

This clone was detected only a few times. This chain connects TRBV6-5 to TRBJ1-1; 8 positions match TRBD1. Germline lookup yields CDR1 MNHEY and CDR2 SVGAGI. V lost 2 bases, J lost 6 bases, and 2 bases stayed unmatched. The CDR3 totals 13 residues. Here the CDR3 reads CASSYRDRSEAFF. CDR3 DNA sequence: TGTGCCAGCAGTTACAGGGACAGGTCTGAAGCTTTCTTT.

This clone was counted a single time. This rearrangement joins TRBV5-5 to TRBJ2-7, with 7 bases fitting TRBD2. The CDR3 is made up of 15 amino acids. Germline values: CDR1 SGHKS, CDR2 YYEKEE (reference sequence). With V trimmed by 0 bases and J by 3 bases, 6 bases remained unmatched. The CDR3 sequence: CASSLGGGPGYEQYF. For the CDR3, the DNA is TGTGCCAGCAGCTTGGGGGGGGGTCCCGGCTACGAGCAGTACTTC.

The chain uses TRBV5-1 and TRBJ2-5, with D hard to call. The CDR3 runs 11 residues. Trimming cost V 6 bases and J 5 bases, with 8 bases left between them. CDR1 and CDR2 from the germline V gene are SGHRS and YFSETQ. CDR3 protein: CASKREETQYF. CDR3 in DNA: TGCGCCAGCAAACGAGAGGAGACCCAGTACTTC.

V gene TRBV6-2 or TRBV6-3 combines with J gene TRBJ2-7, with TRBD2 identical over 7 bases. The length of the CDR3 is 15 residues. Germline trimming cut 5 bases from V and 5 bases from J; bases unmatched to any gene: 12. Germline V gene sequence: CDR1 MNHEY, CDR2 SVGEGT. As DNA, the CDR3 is TGTGCCAGCAGTCTCCGGTTGGGAGGGTTCAACGAGCAGTACTTC. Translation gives CASSLRLGGFNEQYF.

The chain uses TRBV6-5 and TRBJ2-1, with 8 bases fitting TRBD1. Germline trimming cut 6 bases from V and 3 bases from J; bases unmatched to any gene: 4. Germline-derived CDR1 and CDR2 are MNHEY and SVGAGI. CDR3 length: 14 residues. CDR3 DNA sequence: TGTGCCAGCAGACGACAGGGGCGCTACAATGAGCAGTTCTTC. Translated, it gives CASRRQGRYNEQFF.

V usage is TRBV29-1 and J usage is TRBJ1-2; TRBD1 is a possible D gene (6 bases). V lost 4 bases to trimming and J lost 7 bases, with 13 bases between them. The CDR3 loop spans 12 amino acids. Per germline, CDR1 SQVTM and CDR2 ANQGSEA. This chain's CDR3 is CSVVSGAGGYTF. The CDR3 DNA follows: TGCAGCGTTGTGTCAGGGGCGGGTGGCTACACCTTC.